The T cell receptor (beta chain) described here comes from a study of technical replicates of blood from a handful of donors. Sequenced by immunoSEQ multiplex PCR; TCRdb stores in-frame clones only, minus some. The top ten clones hold roughly 0.41% of a sample with tens of thousands of clones, 80% to 95% of them seen once. The J segment lost 5 bases and the V segment lost 5 bases, leaving 7 bases of the junction unmatched. The germline V gene has CDR1 SEHNR and CDR2 FQNEAQ (reference sequence). The CDR3 is 15 residues long. This receptor was identified in a human donor in good health. Sequences were obtained from T cells isolated from PBMCs. The chain is built from TRBV7-9 and TRBJ2-3, with TRBD2 identical over 10 bases. CDR3 DNA sequence: TGTGCCAGCAGCCTCACTAGCGGGATATTAGATACGCAGTATTTT. It is translated as CASSLTSGILDTQYF.